Each of the 22 T cell receptor beta chains below was sequenced from the same sample in a study of response to subunit inactivated influenza vaccine. TCRdb re-derived calls from the RT-PCR reads in MiXCR, one entry per CDR3 protein. Of roughly 520,000 distinct CDR3 sequences in the sample, about 25% were seen once. The input for sequencing was CD4+ T cells sorted from PBMCs, taken roughly 5 days after vaccination. The receptors here all came from a man over 45 who received an inactivated influenza vaccine.

This clonotype was counted only a few times. The V call is TRBV7-2, the J call TRBJ2-7; possibly TRBD2 for D (6 bases). V lost 2 bases and J lost 1, with 12 bases in between. CDR3 length: 15 residues. Germline V gene lookup returns CDR1 SGHTA and CDR2 FQGNSA. The CDR3 DNA reads TGTGCCAGCAGCTTAAGACTGGGGGGTTCCTACGAGCAGTACTTC. As protein: CASSLRLGGSYEQYF.

The chain recombines TRBV6-1 with TRBJ1-2, with D hard to call. The germline V and J ends were trimmed by 8 bases and 2 bases, with 6 bases remaining between them. Germline assignment: CDR1 MNHNS and CDR2 SASEGT. The CDR3 extends over 11 amino acids. The CDR3 protein is CASLLNYGYTF. In DNA, the CDR3 is TGTGCCAGCCTACTGAACTATGGCTACACCTTC.

This sequence joins TRBV4-3 and TRBJ2-7, with D possibly matching TRBD2 (7 bases). Germline V gene lookup returns CDR1 LGHNA and CDR2 YSLEER. Trimming removed 5 bases from V and 6 bases from J, with 14 bases in between. This CDR3 is 13 amino acids long. CDR3 sequence: CASSTLGGAEQYF. CDR3 nucleotides: TGCGCCAGCAGCACCTTGGGGGGGGCCGAGCAGTACTTC.

DNA of the CDR3: TGCAGTGCTAGAGATCCTTCTCGTTACGAGCAGTACTTC. This translates into CSARDPSRYEQYF. The chain joins TRBV20-1 to TRBJ2-7; D gene ambiguous. In germline, CDR1 is DFQATT, CDR2 SNEGSKA (reference sequence). The CDR3 is 13 residues long. Deletions cut 0 bases from V and 4 bases from J, with 10 bases between.

This chain connects TRBV4-1 to TRBJ1-2, with D maybe TRBD1 (5 bases). The CDR3 has 13 amino acids. V was trimmed by 5 bases and J by 6 bases, leaving 13 bases between them. CDR1 is MGHRA and CDR2 is YSYEKL in the germline V gene. DNA for the CDR3: TGCGCCAGCAGCAAGCGTCAGGGAGATGGCTACACCTTC. It codes for CASSKRQGDGYTF.

The chain combines TRBV20-1 with TRBJ2-7; 9 bases are a match to TRBD1. The junction had 12 bases not matched to a gene; V was cut back by 3 bases and J by 6 bases. The CDR3 has 15 residues. The germline gives CDR1 DFQATT, CDR2 SNEGSKA (reference sequence). CDR3 nucleotide sequence: TGCAGTGCTAGTGACCCGGGACAGGGAGACACCGAGCAGTACTTC. Protein sequence: CSASDPGQGDTEQYF.

This clonotype has just a few counts. The V call is TRBV28, the J call TRBJ2-1, with 9 bases aligning to TRBD2. V shed 6 bases, J shed 4 bases, and the junction held 10 bases outside the gene matches. CDR1 and CDR2 from the germline V gene are MDHEN and SYDVKM. This CDR3 comprises 16 residues. DNA for the CDR3: TGTGCCAGCAGCCGGGGGGGGACTAGCTCGTACAATGAGCAGTTCTTC. As protein: CASSRGGTSSYNEQFF. The variable domain in full, with the rest retrieved from reference TRBV28 and TRBJ2-1, is DVKVTQSSRYLVKRTGEKVFLECVQDMDHENMFWYRQDPGLGLRLIYFSYDVKMKEKGDIPEGYSVSREKKERFSLILESASTNQTSMYLCASSRGGTSSYNEQFFGPGTRLTVL.

This clonotype was detected a few times. The chain couples TRBV20-1 to TRBJ1-1; unclear D gene. With 1 base removed from V and 3 bases from J, the gap between germline ends came to 9 bases. Germline V CDR1 and CDR2: DFQATT, SNEGSKA (reference sequence). The CDR3 sequence is 13 residues long. The CDR3 coding sequence is TGCAGTGCTAGAGTGATGGTGGACACTGAAGCTTTCTTT. Protein sequence: CSARVMVDTEAFF.

The rearrangement links TRBV18 to TRBJ2-5, with TRBD1 matching over 8 bases. Germline trimming cut 0 bases from V and 0 bases from J; bases unmatched to any gene: 6. This CDR3 has 17 amino acids. Germline V gene lookup returns CDR1 KGHSH and CDR2 LQKENI. CDR3 DNA: TGTGCCAGCTCACCACCCATAGGGACAGGTAACCAAGAGACCCAGTACTTC. Translation gives CASSPPIGTGNQETQYF.

The V call is TRBV4-3, the J call TRBJ2-3, with a possible D match to TRBD2 (6 bases). The CDR3 runs to 16 residues. CDR1 and CDR2 from the germline V gene are LGHNA and YSLEER. V shed 1 base and J shed 5 bases, with 16 bases lying between them. The CDR3 DNA sequence: TGCGCCAGCAGCCAAGGGCGGTGGGGGGACTTAGATACGCAGTATTTT. Translating it yields CASSQGRWGDLDTQYF.

The V and J genes are TRBV20-1 and TRBJ1-5; possible D gene TRBD1, 6 bases. CDR3 length equals 14 residues. The germline V gene has CDR1 DFQATT and CDR2 SNEGSKA (reference sequence). The V gene lost 6 bases and the J gene lost 0 bases, with 12 bases spanning the gap. CDR3 nucleotides: TGCAGTGCACCGGGACACAATAGCAATCAGCCCCAGCATTTT. Encoded protein: CSAPGHNSNQPQHF.

The chain links TRBV12-3 or TRBV12-4 to TRBJ1-2; a weak D match, TRBD1 (5 bases). There are 14 residues in the CDR3. V was cut by 5 bases and J by 4 bases, with 14 bases left in between. Here the CDR3 reads CASSLGTPSYGYTF. In DNA, the CDR3 is TGTGCCAGCAGTCTAGGGACCCCGTCCTATGGCTACACCTTC.

The chain carries TRBV20-1 and TRBJ2-1, with 11 bases lining up with TRBD2. CDR1 is DFQATT and CDR2 is SNEGSKA in the germline V gene (reference sequence). V trimming: 5 bases; J trimming: 5 bases; junction bases outside the gene matches: 5. The CDR3 contains 14 residues. In nucleotides, the CDR3 is TGCAGTGCTTCGACTAGCGGGGTCCACAATGAGCAGTTCTTC. It is translated as CSASTSGVHNEQFF.

There are a few counts of this clonotype. The chain recombines TRBV20-1 with TRBJ2-3; 7 bases are a match to TRBD1. This CDR3 comprises 15 residues. Trimming removed 0 bases from V and 1 base from J; junction bases left unmatched: 4. Germline CDR1 DFQATT, CDR2 SNEGSKA (reference sequence). The CDR3 region has the DNA TGCAGTGCTAGAGATGGGCAGGGGGGCACAGATACGCAGTATTTT. Translating it yields CSARDGQGGTDTQYF.

This clonotype was seen a few times. This chain joins TRBV29-1 and TRBJ2-3; D gene ambiguous. The CDR3 totals 12 residues. The germline CDR1 and CDR2 sequences are SQVTM and ANQGSEA. V shed 8 bases and J shed 0 bases, with 9 bases lying between them. The CDR3 DNA sequence: TGCAGCCACGCTCTCAGCACAGATACGCAGTATTTT. Amino acid sequence: CSHALSTDTQYF.

The genes are TRBV20-1 and TRBJ2-2, with D unclear. V was trimmed by 8 bases and J by 1 base, leaving 17 bases between them. Germline loops: CDR1 DFQATT, CDR2 SNEGSKA (reference sequence). This CDR3 region has 15 residues. The CDR3 DNA follows: TGCAGTATTAAATCTTTAGCTCAGAACACCGGGGAGCTGTTTTTT. Residues: CSIKSLAQNTGELFF.

This clonotype was detected only a few times. The chain couples TRBV20-1 to TRBJ2-2; no clear D gene. This CDR3 is built from 12 residues. The V gene lost 0 bases and the J gene lost 6 bases, with 5 bases spanning the gap. Germline loops: CDR1 DFQATT, CDR2 SNEGSKA (reference sequence). This chain's CDR3 is CSAREGPGELFF. CDR3 sequence (DNA): TGCAGTGCTAGAGAAGGCCCCGGGGAGCTGTTTTTT.

This clonotype was seen just once. The rearrangement joins TRBV27 to TRBJ2-6; D not resolved. Germline CDR1 reads MNHEY; CDR2 reads SMNVEV (reference sequence). This CDR3 spans 16 amino acids. The V and J ends lost 4 bases and 0 bases respectively, with 10 bases between them. CDR3 residues: CASSSYLGSGANVLTF. CDR3 DNA: TGTGCCAGCAGTTCTTATCTAGGCTCTGGGGCCAACGTCCTGACTTTC.

The V gene is TRBV6-5, the J gene TRBJ2-7, with D maybe TRBD2 (5 bases). V shed 0 bases and J shed 2 bases, with 8 bases lying between them. The CDR3 is 14 residues long. Germline assignment: CDR1 MNHEY and CDR2 SVGAGI. The chain's CDR3 is CASSYSDGTYEQYF. In nucleotides, the CDR3 is TGTGCCAGCAGTTACTCGGACGGGACCTACGAGCAGTACTTC.

This clonotype was observed a few times. J is TRBJ1-5 and V is TRBV27, with TRBD1 identical over 10 bases. V trimming: 7 bases; J trimming: 0 bases; junction bases outside the gene matches: 6. There are 16 residues in the CDR3. Germline V gene sequence: CDR1 MNHEY, CDR2 SMNVEV (reference sequence). In nucleotides, the CDR3 is TGTGCCAGCAAACGGACAGGGGGGATTAGCAATCAGCCCCAGCATTTT. It is translated as CASKRTGGISNQPQHF.

The chain joins TRBV7-9 to TRBJ2-1; tentative D call: TRBD2 (6 bases). CDR1 and CDR2 (germline): SEHNR, FQNEAQ (reference sequence). The CDR3 loop spans 14 amino acids. Trimming removed 1 base from V and 3 bases from J, with 7 bases in between. The CDR3 loop is CASSLDGGYNEQFF. DNA of the CDR3: TGTGCCAGCAGCTTAGACGGGGGCTACAATGAGCAGTTCTTC. Filled out from reference TRBV7-9 and TRBJ2-1, the complete variable domain reads DTGVSQNPRHKITKRGQNVTFRCDPISEHNRLYWYRQTLGQGPEFLTYFQNEAQLEKSRLLSDRFSAERPKGSFSTLEIQRTEQGDSAMYLCASSLDGGYNEQFFGPGTRLTVL.

This clonotype was seen only a few times. V gene TRBV6-2 or TRBV6-3 combines with J gene TRBJ2-1; no clear D. The CDR3 contains 16 residues. Deletions cut 1 base from V and 0 bases from J, with 10 bases between. Germline lookup yields CDR1 MNHEY and CDR2 SVGEGT. This CDR3 reads CASSYWQPSSYNEQFF. DNA of the CDR3: TGTGCCAGCAGTTACTGGCAGCCAAGCTCCTACAATGAGCAGTTCTTC.